This T cell receptor beta chain appears in the sequencing data of a study of blood T cell repertoires in COVID-19. Study at large: Spain, Italy and the United States supplied samples that represented acute and convalescent COVID-19.

The CDR3 spans 12 residues. V was shortened by 7 bases and J by 5 bases, with 11 bases between the two germline ends. Germline V gene sequence: CDR1 SQVTM, CDR2 ANQGSEA. Per the authors' pipeline: Amplification of reference gene primers provided the estimated nucleated cell counts. TCRdb's table, derived via immunoSEQ multiplex PCR, lists solely in-frame clones and lacks some. That table gives V, J and clone size, and the DNA gave D and trimming. In the table there are approximately 170,000 clones, roughly 85% of which are singletons. The V gene is TRBV29-1, the J gene TRBJ1-4, with a tentative D call TRBD1 (6 bases). The TCR sequence derives from a woman older than 75 with active or convalescent COVID-19. Source material: peripheral blood. The CDR3, as DNA: TGCAGCGCCCTGAGGGGGAATGAAAAACTGTTTTTT. As protein: CSALRGNEKLFF.